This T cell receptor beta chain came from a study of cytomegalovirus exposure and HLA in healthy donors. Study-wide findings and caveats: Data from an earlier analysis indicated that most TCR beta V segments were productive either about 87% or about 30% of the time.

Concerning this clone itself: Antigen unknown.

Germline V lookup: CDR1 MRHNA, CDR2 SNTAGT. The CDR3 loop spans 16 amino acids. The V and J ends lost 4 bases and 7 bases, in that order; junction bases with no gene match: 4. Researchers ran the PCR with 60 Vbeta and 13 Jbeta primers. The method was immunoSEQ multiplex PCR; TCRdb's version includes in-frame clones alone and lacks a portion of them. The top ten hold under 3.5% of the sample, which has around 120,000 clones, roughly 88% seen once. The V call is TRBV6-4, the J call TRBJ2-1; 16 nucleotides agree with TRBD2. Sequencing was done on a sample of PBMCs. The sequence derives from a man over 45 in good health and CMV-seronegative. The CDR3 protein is CASSGPGLAGGNEQFF. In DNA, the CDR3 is TGTGCCAGCAGTGGCCCGGGACTAGCGGGGGGGAATGAGCAGTTCTTC.